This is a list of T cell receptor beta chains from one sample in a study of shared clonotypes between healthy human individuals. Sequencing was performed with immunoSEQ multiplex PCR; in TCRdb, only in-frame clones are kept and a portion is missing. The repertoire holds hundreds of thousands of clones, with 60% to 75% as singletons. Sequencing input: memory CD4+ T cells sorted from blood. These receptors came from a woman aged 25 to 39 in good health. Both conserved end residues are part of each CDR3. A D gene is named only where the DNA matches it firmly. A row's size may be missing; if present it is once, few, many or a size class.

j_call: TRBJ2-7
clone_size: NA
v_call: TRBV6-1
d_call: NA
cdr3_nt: TGTGCCAGCAGCCTTAGACACCGGTACGAGCAGTACTTC
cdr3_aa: CASSLRHRYEQYF

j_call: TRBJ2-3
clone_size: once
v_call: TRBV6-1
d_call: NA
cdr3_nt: TGTGCCAGCAGTGGCCATTCGAGGGTTGGTCGACGTTGGGACACAGATACGCAGTATTTT
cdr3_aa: CASSGHSRVGRRWDTDTQYF

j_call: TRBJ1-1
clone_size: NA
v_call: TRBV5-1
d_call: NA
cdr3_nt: TGCGCCAGCAGCTCCGACACTGAAGCTTTCTTT
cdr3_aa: CASSSDTEAFF

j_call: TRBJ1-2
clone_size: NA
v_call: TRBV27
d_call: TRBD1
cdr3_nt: TGTGCCAGCAGATCACTGACAGGGGTGGACTATGGCTACACCTTC
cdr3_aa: CASRSLTGVDYGYTF

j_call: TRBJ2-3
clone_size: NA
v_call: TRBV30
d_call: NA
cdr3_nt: TGTGCCTGGAGTCTCGGGATCACAGATACGCAGTATTTT
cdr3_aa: CAWSLGITDTQYF

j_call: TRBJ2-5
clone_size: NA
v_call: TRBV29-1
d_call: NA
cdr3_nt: TGCAGCGTTGGGCTAGACGTCGGAGAGACCCAGTACTTC
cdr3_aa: CSVGLDVGETQYF

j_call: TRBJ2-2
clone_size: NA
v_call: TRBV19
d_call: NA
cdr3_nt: TGTGCCAGTTCTAGCCCGGACTATGTTTCCAGGAACACCGGGGAGCTGTTTTTT
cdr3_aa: CASSSPDYVSRNTGELFF

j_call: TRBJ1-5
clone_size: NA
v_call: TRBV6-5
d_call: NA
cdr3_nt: TGTGCCAGCAGAACTCACAGTACGGACAATCAGCCCCAGCATTTT
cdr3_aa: CASRTHSTDNQPQHF

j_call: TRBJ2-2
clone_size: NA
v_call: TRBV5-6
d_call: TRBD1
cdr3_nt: TGTGCCAGCAGCCTCAGGGGGCTATCGAACACCGGGGAGCTGTTTTTT
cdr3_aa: CASSLRGLSNTGELFF

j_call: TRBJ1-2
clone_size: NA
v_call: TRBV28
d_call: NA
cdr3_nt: TGTGCCAGCAGTCCCCGATTCGGGAAATACGGCTACACCTTC
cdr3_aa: CASSPRFGKYGYTF

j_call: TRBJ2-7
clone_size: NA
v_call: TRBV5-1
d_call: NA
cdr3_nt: TGCGCCAGCAGCTTGGAACAGGGACGTAACTACGAGCAGTACTTC
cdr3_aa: CASSLEQGRNYEQYF

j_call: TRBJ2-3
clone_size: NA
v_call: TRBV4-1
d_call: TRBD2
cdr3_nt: TGCGCCAGCAGCCTCAGACTAGCGGGAGGCCGGGGGGGAGATACGCAGTATTTT
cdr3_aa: CASSLRLAGGRGGDTQYF

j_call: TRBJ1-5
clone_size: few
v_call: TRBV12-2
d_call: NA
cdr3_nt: TGTGCAAGTCGCTTCGCCAGGCTTGGAGTGACTACCTCTAGGTTCTATCAGCCCCAGCATTTT
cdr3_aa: CASRFARLGVTTSRFYQPQHF

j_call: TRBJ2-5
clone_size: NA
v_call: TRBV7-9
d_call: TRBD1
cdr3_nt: TGTGCCAGCAGCTCGGGACAGCCGGGGGAGACCCAGTACTTC
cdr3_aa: CASSSGQPGETQYF

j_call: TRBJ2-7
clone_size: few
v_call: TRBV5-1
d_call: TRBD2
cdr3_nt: TGCGCCAGCCGTACCCAAGCGGGAAGGTACGAGCAGTACTTC
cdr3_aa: CASRTQAGRYEQYF

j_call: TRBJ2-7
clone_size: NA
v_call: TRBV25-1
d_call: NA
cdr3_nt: TGTGCCAGCAGTGCACAGAGCTCCTACGAGCAGTACTTC
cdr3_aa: CASSAQSSYEQYF

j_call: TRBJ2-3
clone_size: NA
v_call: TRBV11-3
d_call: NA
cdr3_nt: TGTGCCAGCAGCTTAAACGCTAGACGAGATACGCAGTATTTT
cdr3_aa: CASSLNARRDTQYF

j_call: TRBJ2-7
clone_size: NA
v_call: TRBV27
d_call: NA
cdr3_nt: TGTGCCAGCAGTTTAGGCCAACCCTCCTACGAGCAGTACTTC
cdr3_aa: CASSLGQPSYEQYF

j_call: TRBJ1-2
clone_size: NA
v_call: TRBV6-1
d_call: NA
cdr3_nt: TGTGCCAGCAGTCCGGGAAGCACTAACTATGGCTACACCTTC
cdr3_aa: CASSPGSTNYGYTF

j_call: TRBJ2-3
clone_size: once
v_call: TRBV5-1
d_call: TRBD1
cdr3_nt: TGCGCCAGCAGCTCCGCCGCCTTTATCCGGGACAGCTTTTCGCCTAGCACAGATACGCAGTATTTT
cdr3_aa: CASSSAAFIRDSFSPSTDTQYF

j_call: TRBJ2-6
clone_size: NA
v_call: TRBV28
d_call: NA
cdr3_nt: TGTGCCAGCACCCTAAAATGGTTTAGCTCTGGGGCCAACGTCCTGACTTTC
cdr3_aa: CASTLKWFSSGANVLTF

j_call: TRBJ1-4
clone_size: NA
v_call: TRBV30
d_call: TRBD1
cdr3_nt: TGTGCCTGGACCCAGGGGGGCTCGGGTGAAAAACTGTTTTTT
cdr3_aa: CAWTQGGSGEKLFF

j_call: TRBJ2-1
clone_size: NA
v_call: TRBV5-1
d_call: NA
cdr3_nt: TGCGCCAGCAGCATACAGGGTGCCAGCTCCTACAATGAGCAGTTCTTC
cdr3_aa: CASSIQGASSYNEQFF

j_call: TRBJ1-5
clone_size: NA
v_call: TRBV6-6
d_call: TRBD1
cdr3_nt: TGTGCCAGCAGTTACTCCGGACAGGGAGGCAATCAGCCCCAGCATTTT
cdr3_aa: CASSYSGQGGNQPQHF

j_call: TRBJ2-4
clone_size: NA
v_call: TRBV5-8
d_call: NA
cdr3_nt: TGTGCCAGCAGCTTGGCTCGGGTCCTAGCCAAAAACATTCAGTACTTC
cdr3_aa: CASSLARVLAKNIQYF

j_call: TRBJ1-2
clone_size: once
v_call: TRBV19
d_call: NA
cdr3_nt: TGTGCCAGTAGTCCTCAACAGTCTAACTATGGCTACACCTTC
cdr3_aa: CASSPQQSNYGYTF

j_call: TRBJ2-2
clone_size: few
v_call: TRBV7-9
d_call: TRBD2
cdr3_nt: TGTGCCAGCAGAGACCTAGCGGGAGTAATTACCGGGGAGCTGTTTTTT
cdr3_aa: CASRDLAGVITGELFF

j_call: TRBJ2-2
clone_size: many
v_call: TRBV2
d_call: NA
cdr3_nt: TGTGCCAGCAGTCTTGTGGGAGGTGGGACCGGGGAGCTGTTTTTT
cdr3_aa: CASSLVGGGTGELFF

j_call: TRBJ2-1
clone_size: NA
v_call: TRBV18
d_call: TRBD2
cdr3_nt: TGTGCCAGCTCACCAAGGACTAGCGGGAGTCTAATTGGCGACAATGAGCAGTTCTTC
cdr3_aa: CASSPRTSGSLIGDNEQFF

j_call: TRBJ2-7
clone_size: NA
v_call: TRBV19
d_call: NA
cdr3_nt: TGTGCCAGTAAGGGGCGCGGCGGCGACTACGAGCAGTACTTC
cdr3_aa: CASKGRGGDYEQYF

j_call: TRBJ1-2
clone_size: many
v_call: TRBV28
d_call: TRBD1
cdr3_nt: TGTGCCAGCAGAGCCCAGGGGGGCCTCTATGGCTACACCTTC
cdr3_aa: CASRAQGGLYGYTF

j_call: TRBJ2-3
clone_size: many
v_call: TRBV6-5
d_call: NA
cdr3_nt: TGTGCCAGCAGTTACTCGAATCAGGGGAGGACAGATACGCAGTATTTT
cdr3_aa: CASSYSNQGRTDTQYF

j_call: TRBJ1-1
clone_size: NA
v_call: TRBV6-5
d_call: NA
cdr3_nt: TGTGCCAGCAGTTACTCGGGAACCCACGTGGGGACTGAAGCTTTCTTT
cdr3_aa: CASSYSGTHVGTEAFF

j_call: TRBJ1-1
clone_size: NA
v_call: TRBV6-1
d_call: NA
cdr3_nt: TGTGCCAGCAGTGAAGCGGGCCTCTACGGATTGAACACTGAAGCTTTCTTT
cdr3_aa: CASSEAGLYGLNTEAFF

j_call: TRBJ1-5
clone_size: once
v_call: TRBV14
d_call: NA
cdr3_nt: TGTGCCAGCAGCCAAGACCTTAGAAAGATAACTAGCAATCAGCCCCAGCATTTT
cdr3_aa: CASSQDLRKITSNQPQHF

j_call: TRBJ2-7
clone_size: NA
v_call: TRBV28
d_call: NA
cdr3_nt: TGTGCCAGCAGTTCCGGGCCTCCGTCATTCTACGAGCAGTACTTC
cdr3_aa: CASSSGPPSFYEQYF

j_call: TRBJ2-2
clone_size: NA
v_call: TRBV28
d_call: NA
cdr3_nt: TGTGCCGCTACTAGGGGGTATCCCGGGGAGCTGTTTTTT
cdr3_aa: CAATRGYPGELFF

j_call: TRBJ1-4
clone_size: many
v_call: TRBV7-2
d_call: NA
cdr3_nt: TGTGCCAGCAGCCCTCGGGCACAGAGGAATGAAAAACTGTTTTTT
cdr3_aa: CASSPRAQRNEKLFF

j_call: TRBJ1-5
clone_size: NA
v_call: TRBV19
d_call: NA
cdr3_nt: TGTGCCAGTAGTCGGGCAGGCAATCAGCCCCAGCATTTT
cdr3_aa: CASSRAGNQPQHF

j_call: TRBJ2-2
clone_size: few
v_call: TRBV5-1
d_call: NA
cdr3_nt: TGCGCCAGCTTCCCCGGGACAAAAGGGACCGGGGAGCTGTTTTTT
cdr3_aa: CASFPGTKGTGELFF

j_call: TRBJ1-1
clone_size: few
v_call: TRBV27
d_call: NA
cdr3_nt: TGTGCCAGCAGTCAACAGCGGGACACTGAAGCTTTCTTT
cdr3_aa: CASSQQRDTEAFF

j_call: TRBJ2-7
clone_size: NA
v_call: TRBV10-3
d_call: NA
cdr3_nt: TGTGCCATCAGTGAGTCCACAGCCTACGAGCAGTACTTC
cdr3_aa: CAISESTAYEQYF

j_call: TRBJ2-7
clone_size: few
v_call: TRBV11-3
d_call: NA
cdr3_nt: TGTGCCAGCAGCCGCCGACCGGGCTACGAGCAGTACTTC
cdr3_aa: CASSRRPGYEQYF

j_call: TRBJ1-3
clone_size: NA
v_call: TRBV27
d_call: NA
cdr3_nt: TGTGCCAGCAGTTCCGGGGGAGGAGGAAACACCATATATTTT
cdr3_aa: CASSSGGGGNTIYF

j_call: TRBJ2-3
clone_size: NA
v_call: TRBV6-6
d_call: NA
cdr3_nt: TGTGCCAGCAGTTCAGGGACTCAGCAAACAGATACGCAGTATTTT
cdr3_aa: CASSSGTQQTDTQYF

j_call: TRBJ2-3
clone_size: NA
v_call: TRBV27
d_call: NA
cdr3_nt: TGTGCCAGCAGTTCTCGGCGCCACACAGATACGCAGTATTTT
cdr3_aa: CASSSRRHTDTQYF

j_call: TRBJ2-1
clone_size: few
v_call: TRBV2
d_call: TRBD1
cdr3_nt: TGTGCCAGCAGTGATCAGGGACAGGATTTCAATGAGCAGTTCTTC
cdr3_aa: CASSDQGQDFNEQFF

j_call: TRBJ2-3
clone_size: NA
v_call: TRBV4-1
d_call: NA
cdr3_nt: TGCGCCAGCAGCCAAGAGGGGGCGACAGATACGCAGTATTTT
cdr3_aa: CASSQEGATDTQYF

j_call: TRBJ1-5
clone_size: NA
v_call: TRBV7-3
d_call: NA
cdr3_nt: TGTGCCAGCAGCTTACAGAGTAGCAATCAGCCCCAGCATTTT
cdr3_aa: CASSLQSSNQPQHF

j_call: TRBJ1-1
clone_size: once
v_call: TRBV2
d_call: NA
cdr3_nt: TGTGCCAGCAGCCGGGACTCGGGGTACACTGAAGCTTTCTTT
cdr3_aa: CASSRDSGYTEAFF

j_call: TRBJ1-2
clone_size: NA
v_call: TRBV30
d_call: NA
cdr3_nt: TGTGCCTGGAGTGTTAGCGGGGTGGGTAAATCGGGACAATACTATGGCTACACCTTC
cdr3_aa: CAWSVSGVGKSGQYYGYTF

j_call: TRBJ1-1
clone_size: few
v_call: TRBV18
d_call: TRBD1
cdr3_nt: TGTGCCAGCTCACCACCTGGGACAGGGAAGGCCAACACTGAAGCTTTCTTT
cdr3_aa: CASSPPGTGKANTEAFF

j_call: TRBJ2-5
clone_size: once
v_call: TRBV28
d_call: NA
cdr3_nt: TGTGCCAGCAGTTTATCACTGCAAGAGACCCAGTACTTC
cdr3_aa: CASSLSLQETQYF

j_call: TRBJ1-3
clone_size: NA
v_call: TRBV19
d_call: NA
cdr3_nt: TGTGCCAGTAGTATCGGACAGACCTTTCCTGGAAACACCATATATTTT
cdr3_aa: CASSIGQTFPGNTIYF

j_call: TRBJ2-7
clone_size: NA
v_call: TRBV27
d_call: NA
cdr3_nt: TGTGCCAGCAGTTCCGCAGGGGTCTCCTACGAGCAGTACTTC
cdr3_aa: CASSSAGVSYEQYF